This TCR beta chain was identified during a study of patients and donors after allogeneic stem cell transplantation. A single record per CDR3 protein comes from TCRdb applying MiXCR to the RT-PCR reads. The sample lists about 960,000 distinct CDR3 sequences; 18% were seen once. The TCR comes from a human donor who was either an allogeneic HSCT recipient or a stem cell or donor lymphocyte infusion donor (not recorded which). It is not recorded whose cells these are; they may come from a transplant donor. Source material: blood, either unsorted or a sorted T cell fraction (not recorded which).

CDR3: CASSQAQGPDYGYTF. The DNA for the CDR3 is TGTGCCAGCAGCCAAGCACAAGGGCCCGACTATGGCTACACCTTC. The V gene is TRBV4-2, the J gene TRBJ1-2; D unresolved. With 1 base removed from V and 3 bases from J, the gap between germline ends came to 12 bases. Germline-derived CDR1 and CDR2 are LGHNA and YNFKEQ. The CDR3 has 15 residues.